Listed here is a single T cell receptor (beta chain). This sample was taken from a study of blood T cell repertoires in COVID-19. Overall study context: Specimens from acute and convalescent COVID-19 originated in the United States, Italy and Spain. PBMCs, B-cell-depleted T cells, or T cells provided the cDNA or gDNA that made up the material.

In the original analysis: Estimates of nucleated cell counts were drawn from the amplification of reference gene primers. Assay used: immunoSEQ multiplex PCR; TCRdb lists only in-frame clones, some missing. From that table come the V and J calls and clone size; the DNA was used to work out D and trimming. In the table there are roughly 110,000 clones, around 92% of which are singletons. Sequenced material: peripheral blood. This clonotype was sampled from a man in his forties with active or convalescent COVID-19.

DNA for the CDR3: TGTGCCAGCAGTACCCCAAGAGGAGGCAATCAGCCCCAGCATTTT. Its protein product is CASSTPRGGNQPQHF. This chain joins TRBV28 and TRBJ1-5; D remains unclear. The CDR3 is 15 residues long. CDR1 and CDR2 from the germline V gene are MDHEN and SYDVKM. Trimming took 5 bases from V and 2 from J, leaving 13 bases between them.